What follows are 27 T cell receptor beta chains derived from one specimen sequenced in a study of beta chain features in type 1 diabetes. The sequenced template was cDNA made from the entire isolated RNA. TCRdb's copy holds only in-frame clones and misses some; the assay was immunoSEQ multiplex PCR. In the table there are fewer than 150,000 clones, 6.9% of which are singletons. Sequences were obtained from central memory CD4+ T cells from blood. Receptor source: a woman between 25 and 40 years old in good health.

The chain has TRBV19 and TRBJ2-7; TRBD1 aligns across 9 bases. V shed 6 bases and J 4 bases; nucleotides not matched to a gene: 10. In germline, CDR1 is LNHDA, CDR2 SQIVND (reference sequence). The CDR3 has 15 residues. The CDR3 sequence: CASSKAGQGDYEQYF. Written as DNA, the CDR3 is TGTGCCAGTAGCAAAGCGGGACAGGGCGATTACGAGCAGTACTTC.

This clone occurred many times. This chain uses TRBV19 with TRBJ2-6, with 8 positions matching TRBD1. Germline V CDR1 and CDR2: LNHDA, SQIVND (reference sequence). V gave up 7 bases and J gave up 0 bases; unmatched junction bases: 8. The length of the CDR3 is 17 residues. CDR3 residues: CASTSQGASSGANVLTF. As DNA, the CDR3 is TGTGCCAGTACATCGCAGGGGGCATCCTCTGGGGCCAACGTCCTGACTTTC.

This sequence joins TRBV27 and TRBJ1-1, with TRBD1 identical over 10 bases. Germline CDR1 is MNHEY and CDR2 is SMNVEV (reference sequence). V dropped 2 bases and J dropped 1; count of bases not matched to a gene: 10. This CDR3 region has 18 residues. In DNA form, the CDR3 reads TGTGCCAGCAGTTTAGGGACAGGGGCGTATAAGAGGAACACTGAAGCTTTCTTT. Translated, it gives CASSLGTGAYKRNTEAFF.

Only a few counts were recorded for this clone. The rearrangement joins TRBV5-8 to TRBJ1-1, with TRBD1 matching 8 bases. J was trimmed by 1 base and V by 4 bases; bases with no gene match: 9. CDR3 size: 16 residues. CDR1 is SGHTS, CDR2 YDEGEE, per germline. The CDR3 DNA reads as TGTGCCAGCAGCCCCGGACAGGGAAATTGGAACACTGAAGCTTTCTTT. Protein product: CASSPGQGNWNTEAFF. The variable domain in full, completed from reference TRBV5-8 and TRBJ1-1, reads EAGVTQSPTHLIKTRGQQATLRCSPISGHTSVYWYQQALGLGLQFLLWYDEGEERNRGNFPPRFSGRQFPNYSSELNVNALELEDSALYLCASSPGQGNWNTEAFFGQGTRLTVV.

This clone has more than one count but fewer than ten. Other DNA sequences in the sample encode the same CDR3. V is TRBV7-2 and J is TRBJ2-7, with 13 bases aligning to TRBD2. V lost 6 bases to trimming and J lost 4 bases; unmatched junction nucleotides: 6. The CDR3 has 15 amino acids. Germline assignment: CDR1 SGHTA and CDR2 FQGNSA. The CDR3 sequence: CASRAGTSGIYEQYF. CDR3 coding DNA: TGTGCCAGCAGAGCCGGGACTAGCGGGATTTACGAGCAGTACTTC.

This rearrangement joins TRBV7-9 to TRBJ1-5, with unresolved D. Per germline, CDR1 SEHNR and CDR2 FQNEAQ (reference sequence). V lost 3 bases and J lost 4, with 7 bases in between. The CDR3 runs 13 residues. The CDR3 DNA reads as TGTGCCAGCAGCTTCAGTGATAATCAGCCCCAGCATTTT. Residues: CASSFSDNQPQHF.

This clone was picked up a small number of times. V and J are TRBV6-1 and TRBJ2-3; D unclear. Germline loops: CDR1 MNHNS, CDR2 SASEGT. With 2 bases removed from V and 6 bases from J, the gap between germline ends came to 12 bases. The CDR3 covers 14 residues. CDR3 region: CASSEPGDKDTQYF. CDR3 DNA sequence: TGTGCCAGCAGTGAACCCGGAGATAAGGATACGCAGTATTTT.

There are many counts of this clone. The rearrangement uses TRBV9 and TRBJ1-5, with 7 bases lining up with TRBD1. Trimming removed 2 bases from V and 2 bases from J; junction bases left unmatched: 4. Germline assignment: CDR1 SGDLS and CDR2 YYNGEE. This CDR3 is built from 15 residues. The CDR3 region is CASSVQGEGNQPQHF. CDR3 bases: TGTGCCAGCAGCGTTCAGGGGGAGGGCAATCAGCCCCAGCATTTT.

This clone occurred a few times. The CDR3 nucleotides read TGCGCCAGCAGCTTGGCAGGGGAGCTCTACGAGCAGTACTTC. Its protein is CASSLAGELYEQYF. The chain has TRBV5-1 and TRBJ2-7; D is possibly TRBD1 (6 bases). Deletions cut 0 bases from V and 3 bases from J, with 10 bases between. Germline values: CDR1 SGHRS, CDR2 YFSETQ. There are 14 residues in the CDR3.

This clone was counted between two and nine times. This rearrangement joins TRBV2 to TRBJ2-7; D is possibly TRBD1 (6 bases). Germline-derived CDR1 and CDR2 are SNHLY and FYNNEI. The ends were cut back, 6 bases at V and 3 bases at J, with 9 bases in the middle. This CDR3 comprises 12 residues. CDR3: CASRGQHYEQYF. The CDR3 nucleotides are TGTGCCAGCAGGGGACAACACTACGAGCAGTACTTC.

This chain links TRBV7-2 with TRBJ1-1; no clear D. The germline V and J ends were trimmed by 2 bases and 1 base, with 11 bases remaining between them. The length of the CDR3 is 15 residues. The germline CDR1 and CDR2 sequences are SGHTA and FQGNSA. CDR3 residues: CASSLYGPGNTEAFF. Written as DNA, the CDR3 is TGTGCCAGCAGCTTATACGGCCCGGGGAACACTGAAGCTTTCTTT.

This clone has just a few counts. The V call is TRBV29-1, the J call TRBJ2-7, with no clear D. The CDR3 extends over 11 amino acids. Trimming left V 5 bases short and J 3 bases short, with 8 bases between. CDR1 and CDR2 from the germline V gene are SQVTM and ANQGSEA. DNA of the CDR3: TGCAGCGTTTCCAAGCGCTACGAGCAGTACTTC. This sequence encodes CSVSKRYEQYF.

CDR3 loop: CASSQGLGGQETQYF. The CDR3 DNA sequence: TGTGCCAGCAGCCAAGGACTGGGGGGACAAGAGACCCAGTACTTC. The chain has TRBV7-2 and TRBJ2-5, with D possibly TRBD2 on 6 matching bases. CDR1 is SGHTA, CDR2 FQGNSA, per germline. V was cut by 5 bases and J by 2 bases, with 15 bases left in between. CDR3 length: 15 amino acids.

The chain uses TRBV11-3 and TRBJ2-1; no clear D gene. V gave up 3 bases and J gave up 0 bases, with 6 bases separating them. Germline V gene data show CDR1 as SGHNT and CDR2 as YENEEA. This CDR3 spans 14 amino acids. This chain's CDR3 is CASSFADSYNEQFF. The CDR3 coding sequence is TGTGCCAGCAGCTTTGCGGACTCCTACAATGAGCAGTTCTTC.

Only a few counts were recorded for this clone. The chain employs TRBV28 and TRBJ1-2, with 8 bases fitting TRBD1. Losses at the gene ends were 2 bases for V and 7 bases for J; bases not matched to a gene: 9. The CDR3 contains 15 residues. Germline V CDR1 and CDR2: MDHEN, SYDVKM. The CDR3 loop reads CASSLGAGGRSGYTF. The CDR3 coding sequence is TGTGCCAGCAGTTTAGGAGCAGGGGGCCGTAGTGGCTACACCTTC.

This clone was detected only a few times. This rearrangement joins TRBV9 to TRBJ2-5, with TRBD1 as a possible D gene (6 bases). The V and J ends lost 4 bases and 7 bases respectively, with 23 bases between them. CDR1 is SGDLS and CDR2 is YYNGEE in the germline V gene. The CDR3 spans 16 residues. This CDR3 reads CASSTYHRAGGGTQYF. CDR3 DNA sequence: TGTGCCAGCAGCACCTACCACAGGGCTGGTGGCGGGACCCAGTACTTC.

This clone was observed many times. The chain links TRBV7-3 to TRBJ1-5; TRBD1 might be the D (5 bases). V lost 5 bases and J lost 4, with 9 bases in between. Germline V lookup: CDR1 SGHTA, CDR2 FQGTGA. The CDR3 runs 13 residues. CDR3 DNA: TGTGCCAGCAGCGTATCAGGGAATCAGCCCCAGCATTTT. Protein sequence: CASSVSGNQPQHF. The whole variable domain, filled in from reference TRBV7-3 and TRBJ1-5, reads GAGVSQTPSNKVTEKGKYVELRCDPISGHTALYWYRQSLGQGPEFLIYFQGTGAADDSGLPNDRFFAVRPEGSVSTLKIQRTERGDSAVYLCASSVSGNQPQHFGDGTRLSIL.

This clone was counted a few times. This chain joins TRBV19 and TRBJ1-2; tentatively, D is TRBD1 (6 bases). Looked up from germline, CDR1 is LNHDA and CDR2 is SQIVND (reference sequence). Trimming stripped 5 bases from V and 4 bases from J, with 8 bases between. This CDR3 contains 12 residues. CDR3 DNA: TGTGCCAGTAGTGTACAGGGCTATGGCTACACCTTC. The encoded protein is CASSVQGYGYTF. Together with reference TRBV19 and TRBJ1-2, the CDR3 gives the full variable domain: DGGITQSPKYLFRKEGQNVTLSCEQNLNHDAMYWYRQDPGQGLRLIYYSQIVNDFQKGDIAEGYSVSREKKESFPLTVTSAQKNPTAFYLCASSVQGYGYTFGSGTRLTVV.

This clone turned up a few times. This rearrangement joins TRBV7-6 to TRBJ1-1, with D possibly TRBD1 on 6 matching bases. This CDR3 has 16 amino acids. Looked up from germline, CDR1 is SGHVS and CDR2 is FNYEAQ. Between the trimmed V and J ends, which lost 5 bases and 0 bases, there was a span of 16 bases. CDR3 sequence reads: CASSLQGASMNTEAFF. The CDR3, as DNA: TGTGCCAGCAGCCTACAGGGAGCGAGTATGAACACTGAAGCTTTCTTT.

The CDR3 loop reads CASSQESGFSGNTIYF. CDR3 DNA: TGCGCCAGCAGCCAAGAATCAGGGTTCTCTGGAAACACCATATATTTT. The chain carries TRBV4-3 and TRBJ1-3; D is possibly TRBD1 (5 bases). The CDR3 contains 16 residues. The V gene lost 0 bases and the J gene lost 0 bases, with 9 bases spanning the gap. Germline V gene sequence: CDR1 LGHNA, CDR2 YSLEER.

This clone was counted only a few times. This rearrangement joins TRBV5-1 to TRBJ1-2, with D possibly TRBD1 on 5 matching bases. CDR1 is SGHRS, CDR2 YFSETQ, per germline. The germline V and J ends were trimmed by 0 bases and 2 bases, with 8 bases remaining between them. The length of the CDR3 is 14 residues. DNA of the CDR3: TGCGCCAGCAGCTTGGTCGGGGGAAACTATGGCTACACCTTC. This codes for CASSLVGGNYGYTF.

The rearrangement links TRBV6-1 to TRBJ2-3; 9 bases line up with TRBD2. Losses at the gene ends were 3 bases for V and 1 base for J; bases not matched to a gene: 2. The CDR3 spans 15 residues. Per germline, CDR1 MNHNS and CDR2 SASEGT. The CDR3 nucleotides read TGTGCCAGCAGTGACAGCGGGAGGCGCACAGATACGCAGTATTTT. As protein: CASSDSGRRTDTQYF.

This clone has a handful of counts. The chain carries TRBV6-1 and TRBJ2-3; tentatively, D is TRBD2 (6 bases). Germline CDR1 reads MNHNS; CDR2 reads SASEGT. The CDR3 sequence is 13 residues long. V dropped 7 bases and J dropped 6 bases, with 14 bases sitting between them. The DNA of the CDR3 is TGTGCCAGCACTCAGCGGGTGGGGGATACGCAGTATTTT. This translates into CASTQRVGDTQYF.

In its sample, this clone was seen a few times. This rearrangement joins TRBV28 to TRBJ1-2; TRBD1 aligns across 8 bases. The CDR3 spans 15 residues. Germline loops: CDR1 MDHEN, CDR2 SYDVKM. With V trimmed by 3 bases and J by 1 base, 4 bases remained unmatched. For the CDR3, the DNA is TGTGCCAGCAGTTTCCAGACAGGGGTTAACTATGGCTACACCTTC. Amino acid sequence: CASSFQTGVNYGYTF.

This clone was observed a few times. The V and J genes are TRBV4-3 and TRBJ2-7; TRBD1 matches at 8 bases. After removal of 3 bases from V and 2 bases from J, the junction contained 6 bases not matched to a gene. The CDR3 is 15 amino acids. Per germline, CDR1 LGHNA and CDR2 YSLEER. In DNA form, the CDR3 reads TGCGCCAGCAGCCAGAACGGACAGGGTCCCTACGAGCAGTACTTC. Encoded protein: CASSQNGQGPYEQYF.

About this clone: Sequence at one end of the junction differs from germline and may be a read error. This rearrangement joins TRBV7-7 to TRBJ2-5; 9 nucleotides match TRBD1. This CDR3 is built from 14 residues. CDR1 and CDR2 from the germline V gene are SSHAT and FNYEAQ (reference sequence). CDR3 in amino acids: CASSSGGQGETQYF. CDR3 coding DNA: TGTGCTAGCAGCTCTGGGGGACAGGGAGAGACCCAGTACTTC.

There are many counts of this clone. The chain couples TRBV4-3 to TRBJ2-1, with 7 nucleotides matching TRBD2. V was pared by 1 base and J by 3 bases, with 6 bases of the junction left unmatched. There are 16 residues in the CDR3. The germline CDR1 and CDR2 sequences are LGHNA and YSLEER. The CDR3 loop reads CASSQVGGAIYNEQFF. The CDR3 bases are TGCGCCAGCAGCCAAGTGGGAGGGGCGATCTACAATGAGCAGTTCTTC.